This T cell receptor beta chain was profiled in a study of T cell responses to AZD1222 COVID-19 vaccine. Points from the study as a whole: There were repertoire samples only from the period after the peak T cell response.

A note on this clone: The antigen remains undetermined.

The table came from immunoSEQ multiplex PCR; TCRdb's copy has only in-frame clones and leaves some out. Here the sample spans some 150,000 clones, approximately 94% being singletons. After removal of 5 bases from V and 7 bases from J, the junction contained 16 bases not matched to a gene. The CDR3 covers 16 residues. The V gene's germline CDR1 is LNHNV and CDR2 YYDKDF (reference sequence). This TCR was recovered from an adult in good health. This chain joins TRBV15 and TRBJ1-1, with 7 bases that match TRBD1. Sequenced here: peripheral blood, sampled on day 0 of AZD1222 vaccination. Written as DNA, the CDR3 is TGTGCCACCAGCCGACCAACAGGGGCGGGGGTAGGTGAAGCTTTCTTT. It translates to CATSRPTGAGVGEAFF.